This TCR beta chain originates from a study of T cell repertoires in cytomegalovirus infection. The overall study: In public TCR beta signatures, there were indications of both CMV infection and matching HLA type. Overall study findings and caveats: The ex vivo response was dominated by HLA-C-restricted CMV-specific TCR beta clonotypes. Frequencies of public TCR beta families were cumulated, and this identified carriers of CMV plus the relevant HLA.

TCRdb analysed the reads with MiXCR anew, one entry per CDR3 protein. The sample holds around 260,000 distinct CDR3 sequences, approximately 8.3% seen once. Germline V CDR1 and CDR2: SGHTA, FQGNSA. This CDR3 is built from 15 residues. V lost 4 bases and J 0 bases, leaving 10 bases between the germline ends. This clonotype was detected ten times or more. Its specificity is not known. The chain recombines TRBV7-2 with TRBJ1-3; D gene unclear. Sequenced input: PBMCs. The receptor was isolated from a human donor in good health (CMV status not recorded). Some clones in this sample may be carry-over from other donors' samples. This CDR3 reads CASSSLEFSGNTIYF. In nucleotides, the CDR3 is TGTGCCAGCAGCTCACTCGAGTTCTCTGGAAACACCATATATTTT.